This TCR beta chain was sequenced for a study of T cells in Graves' hyperthyroidism and ophthalmopathy. This clonotype appeared many times. Template material for amplifying TCR beta CDR3 regions consisted of RNA transcripts. First-round RT-PCR with HTBI primers amplified the TCR CDR3 region. TCRdb independently ran MiXCR on the multiplex PCR reads; one entry per CDR3 protein. The sample includes roughly 510,000 distinct CDR3 sequences, around 20% of them seen just once. The receptor comes from a man younger than 30 with Graves' hyperthyroidism. Sequencing input: blood.

CDR3 amino acids: CASSFRSGRYTEAFF. The CDR3 DNA reads as TGTGCCAGCAGTTTTCGGTCGGGGCGATACACTGAAGCTTTCTTT. The V call is TRBV12-3 or TRBV12-4, the J call TRBJ1-1, with TRBD1 as a possible D gene (5 bases). V was clipped by 3 bases and J by 3 bases, with 14 bases between them. This CDR3 comprises 15 residues.